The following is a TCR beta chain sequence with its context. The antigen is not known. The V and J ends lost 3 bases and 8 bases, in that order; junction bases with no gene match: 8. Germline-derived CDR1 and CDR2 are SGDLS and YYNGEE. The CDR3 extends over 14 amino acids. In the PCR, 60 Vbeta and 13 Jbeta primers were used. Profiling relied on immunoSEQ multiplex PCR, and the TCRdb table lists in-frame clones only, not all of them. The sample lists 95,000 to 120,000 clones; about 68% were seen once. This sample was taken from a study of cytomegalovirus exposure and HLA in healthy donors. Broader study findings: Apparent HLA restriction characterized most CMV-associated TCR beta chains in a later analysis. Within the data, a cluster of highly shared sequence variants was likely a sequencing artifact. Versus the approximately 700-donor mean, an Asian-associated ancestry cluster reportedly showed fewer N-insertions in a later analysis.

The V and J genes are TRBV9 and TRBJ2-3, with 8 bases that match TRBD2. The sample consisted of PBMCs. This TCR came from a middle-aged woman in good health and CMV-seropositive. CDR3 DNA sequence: TGTGCCAGCAGCGCCGTACGTCGGGAGGGTACGCAGTATTTT. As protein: CASSAVRREGTQYF.